The entry below describes one T cell receptor beta chain. No antigen is known for it. This clone may be a read error of a much larger clone one base away. The sample comes from a study of CD8 T cells in ankylosing spondylitis. Study-wide findings and caveats: The disease-linked clones had a CD8+ phenotype and low blood frequencies. Blood of patients with ankylosing spondylitis appeared to be characterized by a TCR beta motif of eight highly homologous variants. In the blood and synovial fluid of reactive arthritis, some motif variants had been previously reported.

TCR beta libraries were made by quantitative 5'-RACE with molecular barcodes. One entry per CDR3 protein results from TCRdb running MiXCR on the 5' RACE reads. The sample holds about 92,000 distinct CDR3 sequences, around 10% seen once. The germline V gene encodes CDR1 ENHRY and CDR2 SYGVKD. V trimming: 4 bases; J trimming: 3 bases; junction bases outside the gene matches: 10. The CDR3 is 17 residues long. The V call is TRBV10-3, the J call TRBJ2-3, with TRBD1 identical over 10 bases. The TCR was taken from a male donor with ankylosing spondylitis or in good health (not recorded which). The sequenced material came from blood, either unsorted or a sorted T cell fraction (not recorded which). CDR3 bases: TGTGCCATCAGTGGGGGGGACAGGGGAATGAGTACAGATACGCAGTATTTT. Translation: CAISGGDRGMSTDTQYF.